The 10 T cell receptor beta chains below all came from one sample that was sequenced in a study of T cells expressing NK-cell markers. From the 5' RACE reads, TCRdb lists one entry per CDR3 protein and no DNA. The data include around 550,000 distinct CDR3 sequences; the top ten clones carry around 4%. The sequenced sample consisted of blood T cells: a sorted CD56 or NKG2C T cell subset, CD4+ or CD8+ T cells, or bulk PBMC T cells (not recorded which). These receptors originate from a man younger than 30 in good health.

The chain uses TRBV20-1 and TRBJ1-5; as DNA is missing, the TRBD1 call by TCRdb cannot be tested. The CDR3 is 18 amino acids. Germline V CDR1 and CDR2: DFQATT, SNEGSKA (reference sequence). CDR3 in amino acids: CSAPRPGDSSYSNQPQHF.

The chain links TRBV20-1 to TRBJ2-7; with no DNA, the TCRdb D assignment of TRBD2 cannot be verified. Germline V gene lookup returns CDR1 DFQATT and CDR2 SNEGSKA (reference sequence). The CDR3 consists of 15 residues. CDR3 residues: CSAGTSGRNPYEQYF.

The gene calls are TRBV12-3 or TRBV12-4 and TRBJ1-2. CDR3 length: 13 residues. The CDR3 sequence is CASSLGRPEGYTF.

V usage is TRBV18 and J usage is TRBJ2-1. Germline V lookup: CDR1 KGHSH, CDR2 LQKENI. This CDR3 region has 17 residues. This CDR3 is CASALGKPLGSYNEQFF.

The chain employs TRBV10-3 and TRBJ2-5; the D call from TCRdb, TRBD1, cannot be confirmed without DNA. Germline CDR1 reads ENHRY; CDR2 reads SYGVKD. This CDR3 is built from 16 residues. CDR3 loop: CAISENYRGLGETQYF.

The V gene is TRBV29-1, the J gene TRBJ1-1; TCRdb's D call of TRBD1 is untestable without DNA. Germline loops: CDR1 SQVTM, CDR2 ANQGSEA. This CDR3 comprises 16 residues. The CDR3 here is CSVAELRADREREAFF.

The chain joins TRBV28 to TRBJ2-5; the D call of TRBD1 rests on TCRdb alone, since no DNA is present to check it. This CDR3 has 14 residues. CDR1 and CDR2 (germline): MDHEN, SYDVKM. CDR3 region: CASRHDRVVETQYF. The full variable domain, in which reference TRBV28 and TRBJ2-5 provide the parts outside the CDR3, is DVKVTQSSRYLVKRTGEKVFLECVQDMDHENMFWYRQDPGLGLRLIYFSYDVKMKEKGDIPEGYSVSREKKERFSLILESASTNQTSMYLCASRHDRVVETQYFGPGTRLLVL.

V gene TRBV6-1 combines with J gene TRBJ2-4; absent DNA, TCRdb's TRBD2 call cannot be checked. Per germline, CDR1 MNHNS and CDR2 SASEGT. CDR3 length equals 16 residues. The CDR3 spells CAIRLAGAIAKNIQYF.

This chain joins TRBV5-1 and TRBJ1-2; the D call from TCRdb, TRBD1, cannot be confirmed without DNA. This CDR3 contains 15 residues. Per germline, CDR1 SGHRS and CDR2 YFSETQ. The CDR3 sequence: CASSPLGGTNYGYTF.

The rearrangement links TRBV20-1 to TRBJ2-1; TCRdb names TRBD2, which stays unverified in the absence of DNA. Germline-derived CDR1 and CDR2 are DFQATT and SNEGSKA (reference sequence). The CDR3 covers 15 residues. CDR3 residues: CSARVLARGVTEQFF.